This is a list of T cell receptor beta chains from one sample in a study of OX40 agonist ivuxolimab in advanced cancers. Some clones are missing from TCRdb's copy, which holds only in-frame ones; the method was immunoSEQ multiplex PCR. The data hold about 79,000 clones, with roughly 94% observed a single time. The sequences come from CD4+ or CD8+ T cells sorted from blood, collected in a trial of the OX40 agonist ivuxolimab. These receptors were collected from an adult with an advanced solid tumor such as melanoma, head and neck, liver or kidney cancer. Both conserved end residues are part of each CDR3. D genes are given only for firm matches. Rows give clone size only sometimes, using once, few, many, or a class for an expanded clone.

>.|TRBV5-6|TRBJ2-5|14|.
TGTGCCAGCAGCTTGGAATGGGGTGAAGAGACCCAGTACTTC
CASSLEWGEETQYF
>.|TRBV28|TRBJ1-5|16|.
TGTGCCAGCAGTTTCCCTAGACAGGAACCCAATCAGCCCCAGCATTTT
CASSFPRQEPNQPQHF
>.|TRBV27|TRBJ2-1|16|.
TGTGCCAGCAGTTTAGAGGGGGGCAACTCCTACAATGAGCAGTTCTTC
CASSLEGGNSYNEQFF
>.|TRBV7-9|TRBJ1-3|15|.
TGTGCCAGCAGACCCCCTGATCTGGAGAGAAACACCATATATTTT
CASRPPDLERNTIYF
>.|TRBV27|TRBJ1-5|13|.
TGTGCCAGCAGTTCCGGGGCTGGACAGCCCCAGCATTTT
CASSSGAGQPQHF
>.|TRBV2|TRBJ2-5|17|TRBD2
TGTGCCAGCAATGAACTAGCGGGGGGCCCACCACAAGAGACCCAGTACTTC
CASNELAGGPPQETQYF
>few|TRBV7-9|TRBJ1-1|14|.
TGTGCCAGCAGCTTAGTCGGGGTGAACACTGAAGCTTTCTTT
CASSLVGVNTEAFF
>.|TRBV9|TRBJ2-2|16|TRBD1
TGTGCCAGCAGCGTAGCTTTGGGGACAGGGGAGGGGGAGCTGTTTTTT
CASSVALGTGEGELFF
>.|TRBV30|TRBJ1-1|13|TRBD1
TGTGCCTGTGGGGACAGGGTCGGGACTGAAGCTTTCTTT
CACGDRVGTEAFF
>.|TRBV25-1|TRBJ2-2|13|.
TGTGCCAGCAGTGACAGAGTCACCGGGGAGCTGTTTTTT
CASSDRVTGELFF
>.|TRBV5-4|TRBJ2-3|14|.
TGTGCCAGCAGCTTGGCACTAGCAGGAGATACGCAGTATTTT
CASSLALAGDTQYF
>.|TRBV19|TRBJ2-7|14|.
TGTGCCAGTACCCAGACAGGCGACTCCTACGAGCAGTACTTC
CASTQTGDSYEQYF
>.|TRBV6-1|TRBJ2-7|15|TRBD2
TGTGCCAGCAGCCTATGGACTAGCGGGGGGGATGAGCAGTACTTC
CASSLWTSGGDEQYF
>.|TRBV29-1|TRBJ2-7|14|.
TGCAGCGTTGAATTCGGCGGGGTCGGTTACGAGCAGTACTTC
CSVEFGGVGYEQYF
>.|TRBV14|TRBJ2-3|17|TRBD2
TGTGCCAGCAGCCAACTAGCGGCATCGGAGGTTCTAGATACGCAGTATTTT
CASSQLAASEVLDTQYF
>.|TRBV6-5|TRBJ2-7|11|.
TGTGCCAGCAGTTCAGCCTACGAGCAGTACTTC
CASSSAYEQYF
>few|TRBV5-4|TRBJ1-2|13|.
TGTGCCAGCAGCCCTAAACTGCTCTATGGCTACACCTTC
CASSPKLLYGYTF
>.|TRBV28|TRBJ1-4|14|.
TGTGCCAGCAGTTTGGAGGGGTTAAATGAAAAACTGTTTTTT
CASSLEGLNEKLFF
>.|TRBV2|TRBJ2-7|15|TRBD1
TGTGCCAGCGAGGGGCCACAGGGGGCTAGGGCCGAGCAGTACTTC
CASEGPQGARAEQYF
>.|TRBV11-1|TRBJ2-7|15|.
TGTGCCAGCAGCTTAGATCCGGCAGAAGCCTACGAGCAGTACTTC
CASSLDPAEAYEQYF
>.|TRBV9|TRBJ1-1|13|TRBD1
TGTGCCAGCAGCGCGGACAGGGGCCTTGAAGCTTTCTTT
CASSADRGLEAFF
>.|TRBV9|TRBJ2-7|15|TRBD1
TGTGCCAGCAGCCCGCGGACAGGGAGCTCCTACGAGCAGTACTTC
CASSPRTGSSYEQYF
>.|TRBV28|TRBJ1-1|16|TRBD1
TGTGCCAGCAGTCATATACCGGGGACAGCGAACACTGAAGCTTTCTTT
CASSHIPGTANTEAFF
>.|TRBV4-1|TRBJ1-2|13|.
TGCGCCAGCAGCCTGGGGGCGGACTATGGCTACACCTTC
CASSLGADYGYTF
>.|TRBV6-5|TRBJ2-7|14|TRBD1
TGTGCCAGCAGTGGTGGGACAGGGCTCTACGAGCAGTACTTC
CASSGGTGLYEQYF
>.|TRBV13|TRBJ1-2|16|.
TGTGCCAGTGGACTCTGGGGGCGCGAGTCTGACTATGGCTACACCTTC
CASGLWGRESDYGYTF
>once|TRBV9|TRBJ1-1|13|.
TGTGCCAGCAGCTTAGGGTTTTACACTGAAGCTTTCTTT
CASSLGFYTEAFF
>.|TRBV10-3|TRBJ1-3|12|.
TGTGCCATCAGGGCGTCTGGAAACACCATATATTTT
CAIRASGNTIYF
>.|TRBV15|TRBJ2-5|15|TRBD2
TGTGCCACCAGCAGAGATGGGGGGGTTGGAGAGACCCAGTACTTC
CATSRDGGVGETQYF
>.|TRBV7-9|TRBJ2-3|16|TRBD1
TGTGCCAGCAGCCCCCGGACAGGGCCCCACACAGATACGCAGTATTTT
CASSPRTGPHTDTQYF
>.|TRBV4-3|TRBJ2-5|16|TRBD2
TGCGCCAGCAGCCAAGATCTCGCGGGAGTTGGAGAGACCCAGTACTTC
CASSQDLAGVGETQYF
>.|TRBV7-9|TRBJ1-1|17|.
TGTGCCAGCAGCTTAGCGCCCAGGGCCCACCCGAACACTGAAGCTTTCTTT
CASSLAPRAHPNTEAFF
>once|TRBV7-9|TRBJ1-2|14|.
TGTGCCAGCAGCCACGGAGCAGGCGGGGATGGCTACACCTTC
CASSHGAGGDGYTF
>.|TRBV6-5|TRBJ1-2|14|TRBD1
TGTGCCAGCAAGTGGCAGGGGGCCAACTATGGCTACACCTTC
CASKWQGANYGYTF
>.|TRBV2|TRBJ2-7|14|.
TGTGCCAGCAGGACAGAGAGTAGCTCCTACGAGCAGTACTTC
CASRTESSSYEQYF
>.|TRBV30|TRBJ2-2|20|.
TGTGCCTGGGAATCTGGCCCCGAGGGCTCGCCTAGCACGGGCACCGGGGAGCTGTTTTTT
CAWESGPEGSPSTGTGELFF
>.|TRBV2|TRBJ2-7|15|TRBD1
TGTGCCAGCAGTGATTTGGACAGGGGAATCTACGAGCAGTACTTC
CASSDLDRGIYEQYF
>.|TRBV19|TRBJ2-1|15|TRBD2
TGTGCCAGTAGTATGGGGACTAGCGGGGTGAATGAGCAGTTCTTC
CASSMGTSGVNEQFF
>.|TRBV4-1|TRBJ1-5|15|.
TGCGCCAGCAGCCAGCAACGGGAGGGAACTCAGCCCCAGCATTTT
CASSQQREGTQPQHF
>medium-sized|TRBV7-9|TRBJ2-7|13|.
TGTGCCAGCAGCTTTGGTCGGACCTACGAGCAGTACTTC
CASSFGRTYEQYF
>.|TRBV27|TRBJ2-5|19|.
TGTGCCAGCAGTCCCCTCTCTACCCCCCACCGAGAGTCAGGGGAGACCCAGTACTTC
CASSPLSTPHRESGETQYF
>once|TRBV5-5|TRBJ2-7|19|TRBD2
TGTGCCAGCAGCTTGGCCGGACTAGCGGGAATTCAGAACTCCTACGAGCAGTACTTC
CASSLAGLAGIQNSYEQYF
>.|TRBV10-3|TRBJ2-3|15|.
TGTGCCACTGAGGACCAGGGGATAGTACAAGATACGCAGTATTTT
CATEDQGIVQDTQYF
>once|TRBV9|TRBJ1-4|11|.
TGTGCCAGCAGCCCTGGCGAAAAACTGTTTTTT
CASSPGEKLFF
>once|TRBV23-1|TRBJ2-7|15|.
TGCGCCAGCGATCCCCCCCGGCCATTTTGTTTTCAGCAGTACTTC
CASDPPRPFCFQQYF
>.|TRBV28|TRBJ1-5|13|TRBD1
TGTGCCAGCAGCCCACAGGGGGGTCAGCCCCAGCATTTT
CASSPQGGQPQHF
>.|TRBV7-9|TRBJ2-5|12|.
TGTGCCAGCGAAGGCTACCAAGAGACCCAGTACTTC
CASEGYQETQYF
>once|TRBV6-4|TRBJ1-3|17|TRBD1
TGTGCCAGCAGCCTCCGGGACAGGGGGGACACTGGAAACACCATATATTTT
CASSLRDRGDTGNTIYF
>.|TRBV10-1|TRBJ1-1|17|.
TGCGCCAGCAGTGAGGTCTTGAAGGCAGAGCCAAACACTGAAGCTTTCTTT
CASSEVLKAEPNTEAFF
>.|TRBV9|TRBJ2-3|16|TRBD2
TGTGCCAGCAGCGTAACCCCACGGGAGGCCTCAGATACGCAGTATTTT
CASSVTPREASDTQYF
>.|TRBV6-5|TRBJ2-2|15|TRBD2
TGTGCCAGCAGTTACTCGGGAGGGTACACCGGGGAGCTGTTTTTT
CASSYSGGYTGELFF